This T cell receptor (beta chain) comes out of a study of blood T cell repertoires in COVID-19 (dated by TCRdb to the early 2020s). About the full investigation: The collaborator samples originated in the United States, Italy and Spain and spanned the acute and convalescent phases of COVID-19. Subjects who had been exposed to COVID-19, were actively infected with it, or had recovered from it provided the deeply sampled blood TCRbeta repertoires that made up the dataset. The repertoires were released in a freely available public database intended as a resource for research on the immune response to SARS-CoV-2. Where HLA class I and class II types were available, the types were taken from metadata supplied by the sample provider, not from assay-based typing. The material from the prospective study consisted of cDNA or gDNA derived from T cells, B-cell-depleted T cells, or PBMCs. A de-identified subject ID, COVID-19 status, age in years and sex were almost always included in the sample metadata. Samples came from the ongoing ImmuneRACE study (first 160 participants) plus 1,254 subjects from 6 global collaborators. The full study reports these points: The amount of clinical and demographic metadata varied by source and participant and was provided uncurated.

Whole blood was collected in K2EDTA tubes by collaborating institutions according to the institutions' own protocols. For TCRbeta analysis, collaborators shipped samples in one of three forms: frozen whole blood, isolated PBMCs, or DNA extracted from either of those sample types. The CDR3 starts with the cysteine, ends with the phenylalanine, and has 14 residues. Left in the record is the CDR3 DNA by itself, 42 bases read in frame from the first base. CDR1 SGHNT and CDR2 YYREEE were looked up in the germline V gene (reference sequence). Clipping removes 6 bases from V and 5 bases from J, with 9 as the unmatched junction base count. The immunoSEQ Assay, a bias-controlled multiplex PCR, was used to amplify TCRbeta CDR3 regions from genomic DNA. Per the authors' processing: The number of nucleated cells in each sample was estimated by amplification of reference gene primers within the assay. To quantify the absolute abundance of each unique TCRbeta CDR3 rearrangement, sequence reads were collapsed and filtered. For each sample, productive Simpson clonality was calculated as the square root of Simpson's diversity index across productive rearrangements. TCRdb took over this immuneACCESS table, retaining in-frame rearrangements with V and J assigned. Such tables are incomplete; in checked studies, under half of the missing clones stem from an unresolved V gene, and the remainder is unexplained. The V and J calls and clone size come from that table; D and trimming were worked out from the DNA. A total of about 110,000 clones appear in this sample, about three quarters of them only once. Less than 20% of the sample rests with the top ten.

Comment on this clone: The antigen this receptor binds is unknown. Per-nucleotide qualities are absent, and no much larger clonotype sits a single base away.

The origin of this receptor is a woman between 70 and 85 years old with acute or convalescent COVID-19. The sequenced sample was peripheral blood. The rearranged chain carries TRBV5-4 and TRBJ2-5, with 8 junctional bases fitting TRBD1. CDR3 region: CASTTGERRETQYF. Here is the DNA: TGTGCCAGCACGACAGGGGAAAGGAGGGAGACCCAGTACTTC.